Following are 3 T cell receptor beta chains from one sample sequenced in a study of regulatory T cells in long-lasting Graves disease. Time point denoted: newly diagnosed GD, antithyroid drugs for less than 3 months. The authors made the TCR library using RNA they extracted from PBMCs. Researchers made TCR beta libraries by using iRepertoire HTBI primers and running Arm-PCR on CDR3 regions. TCRdb itself ran the multiplex PCR reads through MiXCR, one entry per CDR3 protein. The sample has about 530,000 distinct CDR3 sequences; roughly a sixth are singletons. This sample was also put to use in a study of T cells in Graves' hyperthyroidism and ophthalmopathy.

Sequencing was performed on peripheral blood mononuclear cells (PBMCs), taken at new diagnosis, from a patient treated with antithyroid drugs. These receptors were taken from a woman aged 40-60 years with Graves disease.

This clonotype was seen at least ten times. This sequence joins TRBV3-1 and TRBJ2-1, with 13 bases that match TRBD2. From germline, CDR1 is LGHDT and CDR2 YNNKEL (reference sequence). V dropped 5 bases and J dropped 6; count of bases not matched to a gene: 1. CDR3 length: 14 residues. The CDR3 region has the DNA TGTGCCAGCAGCGGGACTAGCGGGGTCAATGAGCAGTTCTTC. Translating it yields CASSGTSGVNEQFF.

This clonotype occurred many times. V is TRBV6-2 or TRBV6-3 and J is TRBJ2-1; TRBD1 might be the D (6 bases). The CDR3 loop spans 17 amino acids. Germline CDR1 MNHEY, CDR2 SVGEGT. The germline V and J ends were trimmed by 4 bases and 1 base, with 17 bases remaining between them. The CDR3: CASSFVGRGRSYNEQFF. CDR3 bases: TGTGCCAGCAGTTTCGTAGGCAGGGGAAGGTCCTACAATGAGCAGTTCTTC.

A note on this clonotype: A much larger clonotype is one base distant, so this may be a read error. The chain uses TRBV15 and TRBJ2-5; D is undetermined. Germline assignment: CDR1 LNHNV and CDR2 YYDKDF (reference sequence). There are 13 residues in the CDR3. The chain's CDR3 is CATNRVSQETQYF. For the CDR3, the DNA is TGTGCCACCAACAGAGTCAGCCAAGAGACCCAGTACTTC.